The rows below give T cell receptor beta chains drawn from one sample of a study of T cell responses to AZD1222 COVID-19 vaccine. Method: immunoSEQ multiplex PCR; TCRdb's copy keeps in-frame clones and lacks some. The sample has 120,000 or so clones; around 90% are singletons. This material consisted of peripheral blood, taken on day 0 of AZD1222 vaccination. These receptors all come from an adult in good health. CDR3s include the opening cysteine and the closing phenylalanine or tryptophan. Fields, in order: V gene, clone size, D gene, J gene, CDR3 DNA, CDR3 protein. The D gene is left open where the match is weak. A clone size is listed for some rows: how often the clone was seen (once, few, many), or a class if it is expanded.

>TRBV7-2|.|.|TRBJ2-1
TGTGCCAGCAGCTACACAGGGCTCTCCTACAATGAGCAGTTCTTC
CASSYTGLSYNEQFF
>TRBV18|once|.|TRBJ1-1
TGTGCCAGCTCACCACAACAGTCCAGCATGAACACTGAAGCTTTCTTT
CASSPQQSSMNTEAFF
>TRBV30|.|.|TRBJ2-2
TGTGCCCGCAGACAGGGCGGGGTGGACACCGGGGAGCTGTTTTTT
CARRQGGVDTGELFF
>TRBV3-1/TRBV3-2|once|.|TRBJ1-1
TGTGCCAGCAGCCCAAATGAGTACACTGAAGCTTTCTTT
CASSPNEYTEAFF
>TRBV3-1/TRBV3-2|.|.|TRBJ1-4
TGTGCCAGCAGCCGTAGGGGGGCTAATGAAAAACTGTTTTTT
CASSRRGANEKLFF
>TRBV7-8|.|.|TRBJ1-2
TGTGCCAGCAGCTTAGGGGCCAGGGGAAGGAACTATGGCTACACCTTC
CASSLGARGRNYGYTF
>TRBV2|.|.|TRBJ1-4
TGTGCCAGCGACAGGCCCAATGAAAAACTGTTTTTT
CASDRPNEKLFF
>TRBV7-8|.|.|TRBJ1-3
TGTGCCAGCAGCCTCGACGGACCGAGCTCTGGAAACACCATATATTTT
CASSLDGPSSGNTIYF
>TRBV7-9|few|TRBD1|TRBJ2-7
TGTGCCGGCACCGGGACAGATACTTACGAGCAGTACTTC
CAGTGTDTYEQYF
>TRBV6-5|.|TRBD1|TRBJ2-5
TGTGCCAGCAGTCTAGGGAGGACAGGGCGAGAGACCCAGTACTTC
CASSLGRTGRETQYF
>TRBV6-5|.|.|TRBJ2-7
TGTGCCAGCAGGCCGGGACATGGATCCTACGAGCAGTACTTC
CASRPGHGSYEQYF
>TRBV3-1/TRBV3-2|.|TRBD2|TRBJ2-7
TGTGCCAGCAGCCCCCTGACTAGCGGGGGGGCGAGCGAGCAGTACTTC
CASSPLTSGGASEQYF
>TRBV4-3|.|.|TRBJ2-7
TGCGCCAGCAGCCAAGAGGAGGGGAGGTGGGAGCAGTACTTC
CASSQEEGRWEQYF
>TRBV9|.|TRBD1|TRBJ1-5
TGTGCCAGCAGCGTAGAAGGGACAGTTGATCAGCCCCAGCATTTT
CASSVEGTVDQPQHF
>TRBV30|few|.|TRBJ1-2
TGTGCCTGGAGTGTCCCACGGGGCTACACCTTC
CAWSVPRGYTF
>TRBV19|.|.|TRBJ1-2
TGTGCCAGTAGTCCCCACCTCTCCCCTGGCTACACCTTC
CASSPHLSPGYTF
>TRBV6-2/TRBV6-3|few|.|TRBJ1-1
TGTGCCAGCAGTCAAGGACAGAATCCCCTACTTTTGACTGAAGCTTTCTTT
CASSQGQNPLLLTEAFF
>TRBV9|.|TRBD2|TRBJ2-5
TGTGCCAGCAGCCGAGCGGGGGGGCCCCAAGAGACCCAGTACTTC
CASSRAGGPQETQYF
>TRBV27|.|.|TRBJ1-1
TGTGCCAGCAGTTTCCGCTCAGGGGCAACTGAAGCTTTCTTT
CASSFRSGATEAFF
>TRBV25-1|.|.|TRBJ2-7
TGTGCCAGCAGTGAATATCTGACACCCTACTACGAGCAGTACTTC
CASSEYLTPYYEQYF
>TRBV6-1|few|.|TRBJ1-6
TGTGCCAGCAGCGAAACGTTCGGCAGATTAAATTCACCCCTCCACTTT
CASSETFGRLNSPLHF
>TRBV6-5|.|TRBD1|TRBJ2-4
TGTGCCAGCAACCTACAGGGGGCGCTGAACATTCAGTACTTC
CASNLQGALNIQYF
>TRBV4-3|.|TRBD2|TRBJ2-7
TGCGCCAGCAGCCAAGACGTGGGGGACTACATCTACGAGCAGTACTTC
CASSQDVGDYIYEQYF
>TRBV7-9|.|.|TRBJ2-3
TGTGCCAGCAGCTTACCGGGGTCGGAAGATACGCAGTATTTT
CASSLPGSEDTQYF
>TRBV2|.|.|TRBJ2-4
TGTGCCAGCAGTACCCAGAGATCGGTGGGGAACATTCAGTACTTC
CASSTQRSVGNIQYF
>TRBV6-1|.|TRBD1|TRBJ2-7
TGTGCCAGCAGTGAAGTTACCCGGGACAGGGTCGGCGAGCAGTACTTC
CASSEVTRDRVGEQYF
>TRBV30|many|.|TRBJ1-1
TGTGCCTGGAGAGTTAACAGAGACACTGAAGCTTTCTTT
CAWRVNRDTEAFF
>TRBV5-1|once|.|TRBJ2-7
TGCGCCAGCAGCTTGATAGGTATCGAGCCCCTCGAGCAGTACTTC
CASSLIGIEPLEQYF